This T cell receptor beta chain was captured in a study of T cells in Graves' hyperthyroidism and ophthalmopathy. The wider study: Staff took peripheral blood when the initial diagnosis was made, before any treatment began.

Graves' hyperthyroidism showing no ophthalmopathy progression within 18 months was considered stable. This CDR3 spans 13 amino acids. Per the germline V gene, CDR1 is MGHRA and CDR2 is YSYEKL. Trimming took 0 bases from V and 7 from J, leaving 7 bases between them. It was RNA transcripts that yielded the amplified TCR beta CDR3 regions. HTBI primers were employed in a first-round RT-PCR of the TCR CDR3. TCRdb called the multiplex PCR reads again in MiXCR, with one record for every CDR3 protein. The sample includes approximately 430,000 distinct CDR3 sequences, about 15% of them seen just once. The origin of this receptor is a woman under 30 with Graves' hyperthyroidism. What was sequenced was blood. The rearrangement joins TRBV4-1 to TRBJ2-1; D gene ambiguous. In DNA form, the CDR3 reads TGCGCCAGCAGCCAAGAACGCCTAAATGAGCAGTTCTTC. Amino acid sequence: CASSQERLNEQFF.